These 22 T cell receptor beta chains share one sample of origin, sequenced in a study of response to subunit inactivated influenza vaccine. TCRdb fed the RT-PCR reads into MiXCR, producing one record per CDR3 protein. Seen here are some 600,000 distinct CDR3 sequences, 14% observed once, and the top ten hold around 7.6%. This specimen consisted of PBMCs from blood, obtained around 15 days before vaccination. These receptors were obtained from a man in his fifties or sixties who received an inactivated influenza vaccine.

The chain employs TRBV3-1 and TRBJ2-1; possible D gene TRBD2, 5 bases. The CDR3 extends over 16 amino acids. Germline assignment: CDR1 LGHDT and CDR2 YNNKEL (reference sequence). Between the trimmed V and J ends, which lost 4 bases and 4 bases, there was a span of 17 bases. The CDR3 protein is CASSPLVGSGYNEQFF. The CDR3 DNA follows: TGTGCCAGCAGCCCTCTCGTGGGTTCGGGGTACAATGAGCAGTTCTTC.

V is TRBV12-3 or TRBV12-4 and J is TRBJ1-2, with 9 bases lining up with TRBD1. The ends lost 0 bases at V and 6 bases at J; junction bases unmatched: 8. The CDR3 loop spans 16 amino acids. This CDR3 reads CASSLANPRTGDGYTF. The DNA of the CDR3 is TGTGCCAGCAGTTTAGCAAATCCAAGGACAGGGGATGGCTACACCTTC.

This CDR3 is CASIGADPYNEQFF. CDR3 coding DNA: TGTGCCAGCATTGGGGCGGATCCCTACAATGAGCAGTTCTTC. The chain links TRBV5-6 to TRBJ2-1; the D gene is possibly TRBD1 (5 bases). Trimming stripped 6 bases from V and 2 bases from J, with 12 bases between. The CDR3 is made up of 14 amino acids. Germline V gene sequence: CDR1 SGHDT, CDR2 YYEEEE.

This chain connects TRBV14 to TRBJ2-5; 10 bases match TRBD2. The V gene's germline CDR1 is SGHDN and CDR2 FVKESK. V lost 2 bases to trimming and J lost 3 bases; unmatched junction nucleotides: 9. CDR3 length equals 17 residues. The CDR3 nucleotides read TGTGCCAGCAGCCAACCTAAAGGAGCGGGAGGGGAAGAGACCCAGTACTTC. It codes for CASSQPKGAGGEETQYF.

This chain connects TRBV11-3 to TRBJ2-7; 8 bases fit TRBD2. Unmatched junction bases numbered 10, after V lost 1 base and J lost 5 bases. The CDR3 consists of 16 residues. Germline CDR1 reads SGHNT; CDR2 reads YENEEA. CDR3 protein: CASSLGDGSSGDEQYF. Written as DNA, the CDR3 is TGTGCCAGCAGCTTAGGCGATGGGAGTAGCGGGGACGAGCAGTACTTC. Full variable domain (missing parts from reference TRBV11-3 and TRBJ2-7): EAGVVQSPRYKIIEKKQPVAFWCNPISGHNTLYWYLQNLGQGPELLIRYENEEAVDDSQLPKDRFSAERLKGVDSTLKIQPAELGDSAVYLCASSLGDGSSGDEQYFGPGTRLTVT.

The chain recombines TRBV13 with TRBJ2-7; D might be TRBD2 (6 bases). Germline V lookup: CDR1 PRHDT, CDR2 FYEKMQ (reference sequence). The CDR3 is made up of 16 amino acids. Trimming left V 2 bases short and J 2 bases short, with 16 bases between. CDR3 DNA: TGTGCCAGCAGCTTAACTTGGCGGGACCCTCCCTACGAGCAGTACTTC. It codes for CASSLTWRDPPYEQYF.

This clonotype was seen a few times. As DNA, the CDR3 is TGCAGTACTAACAGGGGGCAGATTCGTGAAAAACTGTTTTTT. Protein sequence: CSTNRGQIREKLFF. The V and J genes are TRBV20-1 and TRBJ1-4, with 9 bases identical to TRBD1. This CDR3 is built from 14 residues. Germline V lookup: CDR1 DFQATT, CDR2 SNEGSKA (reference sequence). Germline trimming cut 8 bases from V and 7 bases from J; bases unmatched to any gene: 11.

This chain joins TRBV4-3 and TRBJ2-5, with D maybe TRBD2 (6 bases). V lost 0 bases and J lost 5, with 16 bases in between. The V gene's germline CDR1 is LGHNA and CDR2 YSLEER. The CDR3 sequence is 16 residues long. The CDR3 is CASSQDFGLARETQYF. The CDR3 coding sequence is TGCGCCAGCAGCCAAGATTTCGGGCTAGCGAGGGAGACCCAGTACTTC.

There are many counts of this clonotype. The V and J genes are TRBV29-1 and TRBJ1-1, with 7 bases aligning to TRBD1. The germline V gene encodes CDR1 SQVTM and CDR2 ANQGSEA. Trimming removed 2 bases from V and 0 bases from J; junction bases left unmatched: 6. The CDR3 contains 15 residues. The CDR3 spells CSVESGDRLNTEAFF. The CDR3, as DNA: TGCAGCGTTGAATCGGGGGACAGACTGAACACTGAAGCTTTCTTT.

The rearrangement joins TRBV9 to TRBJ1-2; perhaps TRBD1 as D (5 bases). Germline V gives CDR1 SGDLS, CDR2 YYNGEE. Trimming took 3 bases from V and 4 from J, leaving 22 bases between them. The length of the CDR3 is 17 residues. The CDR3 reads CASSGRTTAPRGYGYTF. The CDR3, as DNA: TGTGCCAGCAGCGGCCGAACGACCGCCCCAAGGGGCTATGGCTACACCTTC.

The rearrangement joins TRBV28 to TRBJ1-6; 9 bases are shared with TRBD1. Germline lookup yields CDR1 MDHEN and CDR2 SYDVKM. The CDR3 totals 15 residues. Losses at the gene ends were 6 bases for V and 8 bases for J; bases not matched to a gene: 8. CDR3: CASRIQGAGYSPLHF. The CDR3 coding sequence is TGTGCCAGCAGGATACAGGGGGCAGGTTATTCACCCCTCCACTTT.

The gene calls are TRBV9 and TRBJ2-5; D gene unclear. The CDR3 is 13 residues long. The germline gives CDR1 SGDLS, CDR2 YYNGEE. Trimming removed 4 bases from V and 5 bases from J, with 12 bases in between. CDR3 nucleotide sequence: TGTGCCAGCAGCTCGGGCGAGTGGGAGACCCAGTACTTC. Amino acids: CASSSGEWETQYF.

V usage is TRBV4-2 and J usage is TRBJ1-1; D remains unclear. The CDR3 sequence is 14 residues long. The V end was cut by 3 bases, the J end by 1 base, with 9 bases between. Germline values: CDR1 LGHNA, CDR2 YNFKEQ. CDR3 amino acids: CASSHIGKNTEAFF. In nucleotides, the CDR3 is TGTGCCAGCAGCCACATAGGAAAGAACACTGAAGCTTTCTTT.

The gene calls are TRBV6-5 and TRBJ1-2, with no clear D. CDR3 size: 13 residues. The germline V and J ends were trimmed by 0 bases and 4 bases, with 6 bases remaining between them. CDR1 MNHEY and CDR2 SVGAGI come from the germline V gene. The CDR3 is CASSYSYSYGYTF. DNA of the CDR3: TGTGCCAGCAGTTACTCATACAGCTATGGCTACACCTTC.

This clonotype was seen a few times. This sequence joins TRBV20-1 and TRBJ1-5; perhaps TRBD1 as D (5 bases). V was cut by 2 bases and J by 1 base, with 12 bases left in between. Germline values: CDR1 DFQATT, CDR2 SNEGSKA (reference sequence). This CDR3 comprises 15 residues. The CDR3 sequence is CSARQGSGSNQPQHF. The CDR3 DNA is TGCAGTGCTAGACAGGGAAGCGGGAGCAATCAGCCCCAGCATTTT.

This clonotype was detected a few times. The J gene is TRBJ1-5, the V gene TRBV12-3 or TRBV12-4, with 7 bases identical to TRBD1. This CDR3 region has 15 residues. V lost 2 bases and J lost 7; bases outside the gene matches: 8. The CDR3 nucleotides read TGTGCCAGCAGTTTATCGACAGGGCCAGGCCAGCCCCAGCATTTT. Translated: CASSLSTGPGQPQHF.

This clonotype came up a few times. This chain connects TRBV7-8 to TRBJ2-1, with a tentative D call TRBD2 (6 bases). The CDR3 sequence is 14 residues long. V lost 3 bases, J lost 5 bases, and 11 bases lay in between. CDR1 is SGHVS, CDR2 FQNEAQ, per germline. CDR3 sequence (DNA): TGTGCCAGCAGCTTTCGCACGGGAGACAATGAGCAGTTCTTC. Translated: CASSFRTGDNEQFF.

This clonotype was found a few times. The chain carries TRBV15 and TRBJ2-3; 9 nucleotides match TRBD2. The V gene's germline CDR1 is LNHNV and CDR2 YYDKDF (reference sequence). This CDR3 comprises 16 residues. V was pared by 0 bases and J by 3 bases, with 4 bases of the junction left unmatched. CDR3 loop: CATSREISGGTDTQYF. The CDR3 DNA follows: TGTGCCACCAGCAGAGAAATTAGCGGGGGAACAGATACGCAGTATTTT.

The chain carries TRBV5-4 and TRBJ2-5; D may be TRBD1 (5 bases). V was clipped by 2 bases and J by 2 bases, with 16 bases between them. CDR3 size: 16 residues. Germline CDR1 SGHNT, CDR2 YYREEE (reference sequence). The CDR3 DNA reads TGTGCCAGCAGCTTTTATAGTGGACAAAGACAAGAGACCCAGTACTTC. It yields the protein CASSFYSGQRQETQYF.

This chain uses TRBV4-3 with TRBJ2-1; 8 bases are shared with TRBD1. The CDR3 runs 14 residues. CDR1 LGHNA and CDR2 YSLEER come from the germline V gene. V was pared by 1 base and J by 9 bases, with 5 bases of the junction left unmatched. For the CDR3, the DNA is TGCGCCAGCAGCCAAGTTGACAGGGGTCTTGAGCAGTTCTTC. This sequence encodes CASSQVDRGLEQFF.

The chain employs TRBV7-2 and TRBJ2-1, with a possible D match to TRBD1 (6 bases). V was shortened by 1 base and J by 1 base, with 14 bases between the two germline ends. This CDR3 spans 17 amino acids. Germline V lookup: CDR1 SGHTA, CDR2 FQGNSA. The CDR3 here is CASSLGQGSGSYNEQFF. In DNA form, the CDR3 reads TGTGCCAGCAGCTTAGGCCAGGGGTCAGGTTCCTACAATGAGCAGTTCTTC.

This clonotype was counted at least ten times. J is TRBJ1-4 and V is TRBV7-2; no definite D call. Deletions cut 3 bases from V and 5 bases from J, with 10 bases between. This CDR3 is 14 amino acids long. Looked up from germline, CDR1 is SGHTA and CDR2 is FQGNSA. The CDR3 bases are TGTGCCAGCAGCTTGAGCCGCACCAATGAAAAACTGTTTTTT. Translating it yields CASSLSRTNEKLFF.